Each of the 28 T cell receptor beta chains below was sequenced from the same sample in a study of shared clonotypes between healthy human individuals (dated by TCRdb to about 2020). To prepare the library, the immunoSEQ multiplex PCR assay was applied. Entries here come from immuneACCESS through TCRdb and include only in-frame sequences with V and J called. Some clones fail to appear in such tables; in the studies checked, an unresolved V gene covers under half of the shortfall, and the cause of the remainder is unknown. This sample comprises 2 million to 3 million clones, over 85% of them detected only once. About 0.13% of the sample comes from the top ten. Sample: naive CD4+ T cells sorted from blood. The intended sense of this specimen's cell subset or site label: CD45RA+ positively selected. These TCRs come from a man between 18 and 35 years old in good health.

The chain is built from TRBV14 and TRBJ2-7; 7 nucleotides align to TRBD2. With 1 base clipped from V and 3 bases from J, the junction kept 9 bases outside the gene matches. Germline-derived CDR1 and CDR2 are SGHDN and FVKESK. The CDR3 is made up of 16 amino acids. The CDR3 loop reads CASSQATGTMHYEQYF. The CDR3 DNA sequence: TGTGCCAGCAGCCAAGCTACCGGGACTATGCACTACGAGCAGTACTTC.

Of note for this clone: Other DNA sequences in this sample translate to the same CDR3. CDR3 bases: TGCGCCAGCAGCTTGGAAGGAGGACATAATTCACCCCTCCACTTT. It translates to CASSLEGGHNSPLHF. The chain is built from TRBV5-1 and TRBJ1-6; D uncertain. The length of the CDR3 is 15 residues. CDR1 is SGHRS and CDR2 is YFSETQ in the germline V gene. Trimming removed 0 bases from V and 5 bases from J, with 9 bases in between.

The chain joins TRBV19 to TRBJ1-1; 9 bases agree with TRBD1. CDR3 length: 18 residues. V trimming: 7 bases; J trimming: 4 bases; junction bases outside the gene matches: 19. Germline lookup yields CDR1 LNHDA and CDR2 SQIVND (reference sequence). This chain's CDR3 is CASTSAYRTGAQLTEAFF. Here the CDR3 DNA reads TGTGCCAGTACTTCAGCTTATCGGACAGGGGCTCAACTCACTGAAGCTTTCTTT.

V and J are TRBV6-1 and TRBJ1-5; D possibly corresponds to TRBD1 (5 bases). The CDR3 has 16 amino acids. The V gene lost 0 bases and the J gene lost 3 bases, with 12 bases spanning the gap. Germline lookup yields CDR1 MNHNS and CDR2 SASEGT. The CDR3 is CASSEATVPPNQPQHF. The CDR3 DNA is TGTGCCAGCAGTGAAGCGACAGTGCCTCCCAATCAGCCCCAGCATTTT.

Worth noting for this clone: Other DNA sequences in the same sample also yield this CDR3. The chain is built from TRBV9 and TRBJ2-3; no definite D call. Germline V gene sequence: CDR1 SGDLS, CDR2 YYNGEE. The CDR3 extends over 15 amino acids. Trimming removed 0 bases at V and 3 bases at J, with 11 bases between. CDR3 sequence: CASSVGLVGTDTQYF. In DNA, the CDR3 is TGTGCCAGCAGCGTAGGCCTAGTAGGGACAGATACGCAGTATTTT.

CDR3 in amino acids: CAINWERNTEAFF. The CDR3 DNA follows: TGTGCCATCAATTGGGAGAGGAACACTGAAGCTTTCTTT. This chain joins TRBV10-3 and TRBJ1-1; D remains ambiguous. Germline values: CDR1 ENHRY, CDR2 SYGVKD. The length of the CDR3 is 13 residues. Trimming cost V 7 bases and J 1 base, with 10 bases left between them.

Points on this clone: Other DNA sequences in the same sample also yield this CDR3. V is TRBV6-1 and J is TRBJ2-7; 10 bases map to TRBD1. V trimming: 5 bases; J trimming: 3 bases; junction bases outside the gene matches: 4. Germline CDR1 MNHNS, CDR2 SASEGT. This CDR3 is built from 14 residues. CDR3 DNA sequence: TGTGCCAGCAGTCGGACAGGGGGTGGCTACGAGCAGTACTTC. Translating gives CASSRTGGGYEQYF.

The genes are TRBV5-4 and TRBJ2-1; the D gene is possibly TRBD1 (6 bases). Deletions cut 4 bases from V and 4 bases from J, with 15 bases between. The CDR3 runs 15 residues. Germline loops: CDR1 SGHNT, CDR2 YYREEE (reference sequence). CDR3 region: CASSPGRGGYNEQFF. Written as DNA, the CDR3 is TGTGCCAGCAGCCCGGGCAGGGGTGGGTACAATGAGCAGTTCTTC.

The chain carries TRBV19 and TRBJ1-6; D remains unclear. Trimming shortened V by 6 bases and J by 2 bases, and 14 bases separated the two germline ends. The CDR3 totals 16 residues. Germline-derived CDR1 and CDR2 are LNHDA and SQIVND (reference sequence). CDR3 in amino acids: CASRDQQGPYNSPLHF. CDR3 DNA sequence: TGTGCCAGTAGGGACCAACAAGGGCCCTATAATTCACCCCTCCACTTT.

The V gene is TRBV7-3, the J gene TRBJ1-1, with D perhaps TRBD1 (5 bases). The CDR3 extends over 16 amino acids. Germline values: CDR1 SGHTA, CDR2 FQGTGA. Trimming pared 5 bases from V and 3 bases from J, leaving 19 bases between. In nucleotides, the CDR3 is TGTGCCAGCAGCCGAACAGGTTCCCGAGGGGACACTGAAGCTTTCTTT. Its protein is CASSRTGSRGDTEAFF.

In the case of this clone: Other DNA sequences in the sample encode the same CDR3. This chain connects TRBV6-6 to TRBJ2-3; a weak D match, TRBD2 (6 bases). The CDR3 sequence is 16 residues long. Trimming took off 2 bases at V and 1 base at J, with 13 bases between the two ends. From germline, CDR1 is MNHNY and CDR2 SVGAGI (reference sequence). CDR3 nucleotides: TGTGCCAGCAGTTACGGGCAGGGAGGAGGCACAGATACGCAGTATTTT. This sequence encodes CASSYGQGGGTDTQYF.

The rearrangement joins TRBV7-2 to TRBJ2-1, with D perhaps given as TRBD1 or TRBD2 (5 bases each). V lost 4 bases and J lost 3, with 16 bases in between. The CDR3 has 16 residues. From germline, CDR1 is SGHTA and CDR2 FQGNSA. CDR3 sequence (DNA): TGTGCCAGCAGCTCGAGGGGCGCGATGTACTACAATGAGCAGTTCTTC. It encodes CASSSRGAMYYNEQFF.

The genes are TRBV2 and TRBJ1-4, with 8 bases that match TRBD1. The V gene end was trimmed by 1 base and the J gene end by 8 bases; junction bases not matched to a gene: 6. The germline gives CDR1 SNHLY, CDR2 FYNNEI. The CDR3 sequence is 15 residues long. CDR3 loop: CASSEEGQVTEKLFF. The CDR3 DNA sequence: TGTGCCAGCAGTGAAGAGGGACAGGTCACGGAAAAACTGTTTTTT. Using reference TRBV2 and TRBJ1-4 for the parts outside the CDR3, the full variable domain is EPEVTQTPSHQVTQMGQEVILRCVPISNHLYFYWYRQILGQKVEFLVSFYNNEISEKSEIFDDQFSVERPDGSNFTLKIRSTKLEDSAMYFCASSEEGQVTEKLFFGSGTQLSVL.

V usage is TRBV28 and J usage is TRBJ1-3, with D tentatively TRBD1 (6 bases). CDR3 length equals 14 residues. V was pared by 6 bases and J by 4 bases, with 13 bases between. Looked up from germline, CDR1 is MDHEN and CDR2 is SYDVKM. CDR3 sequence (DNA): TGTGCCAGCAGCATCAGGACAGCCGGAAACACCATATATTTT. It translates to CASSIRTAGNTIYF.

The rearrangement uses TRBV2 and TRBJ2-7; D gene unclear. Germline CDR1 reads SNHLY; CDR2 reads FYNNEI. The V end was cut by 4 bases, the J end by 3 bases, with 7 bases between. The CDR3 extends over 12 amino acids. The CDR3 DNA reads TGTGCCAGCAGTGGGTCTGGCTACGAGCAGTACTTC. Protein sequence: CASSGSGYEQYF.

With regard to this clone: The sample carries other DNA sequences with the same CDR3. V is TRBV4-1 and J is TRBJ1-3; D unresolved. The CDR3 covers 15 residues. Germline CDR1 and CDR2: MGHRA and YSYEKL. Trimming took 0 bases from V and 0 from J, leaving 6 bases between them. The DNA of the CDR3 is TGCGCCAGCAGCCAAGATACAAGCTCTGGAAACACCATATATTTT. The encoded protein is CASSQDTSSGNTIYF.

This clone has a single count. The gene calls are TRBV29-1 and TRBJ1-2, with no clear D. V lost 8 bases and J lost 2, with 12 bases in between. The CDR3 has 12 residues. The germline V gene encodes CDR1 SQVTM and CDR2 ANQGSEA. The CDR3 DNA reads as TGCAGCTCCGCGGACGGGAACTATGGCTACACCTTC. It yields the protein CSSADGNYGYTF.

This rearrangement joins TRBV5-5 to TRBJ1-2; no reliable D call. Deletions cut 2 bases from V and 3 bases from J, with 5 bases between. Looked up from germline, CDR1 is SGHKS and CDR2 is YYEKEE (reference sequence). The length of the CDR3 is 12 residues. The CDR3 DNA reads TGTGCCAGCAGCTTCGGGCACTATGGCTACACCTTC. Protein: CASSFGHYGYTF.

J is TRBJ1-6 and V is TRBV28; no firm D call. V was cut by 8 bases and J by 1 base, with 9 bases left in between. The length of the CDR3 is 14 residues. Germline values: CDR1 MDHEN, CDR2 SYDVKM. The CDR3 DNA reads as TGTGCCAGCGCTACGGGGTCCTATAATTCACCCCTCCACTTT. Translated, it gives CASATGSYNSPLHF.

The CDR3 nucleotides are TGTGCCAGCTTGGCCATAGAGACCTACAATGAGCAGTTCTTC. It yields the protein CASLAIETYNEQFF. The chain uses TRBV2 and TRBJ2-1; no clear D gene. The CDR3 is 14 amino acids. CDR1 SNHLY and CDR2 FYNNEI come from the germline V gene. Deletions cut 8 bases from V and 2 bases from J, with 13 bases between.

This chain uses TRBV5-4 with TRBJ2-1, with TRBD1 as a possible D gene (5 bases). This CDR3 is 16 amino acids long. CDR1 and CDR2 (germline): SGHNT, YYREEE (reference sequence). Trimming took 0 bases from V and 2 from J, leaving 12 bases between them. CDR3 bases: TGTGCCAGCAGCTTGGGGGGCGCAAGCCCCTACAATGAGCAGTTCTTC. Translating gives CASSLGGASPYNEQFF.

This sequence joins TRBV29-1 and TRBJ2-1; TRBD1 is a possible D gene (6 bases). Germline V gene sequence: CDR1 SQVTM, CDR2 ANQGSEA. V lost 4 bases to trimming and J lost 8 bases, with 12 bases between them. The CDR3 covers 12 residues. CDR3 amino acids: CSVVQGSDEQFF. CDR3 DNA sequence: TGCAGCGTTGTACAGGGATCGGATGAGCAGTTCTTC.

Written as DNA, the CDR3 is TGTGCCATCAGTGGGGGACAGGGGGACTATGGCTACACCTTC. It translates to CAISGGQGDYGYTF. V and J are TRBV10-3 and TRBJ1-2; 11 nucleotides match TRBD1. The germline CDR1 and CDR2 sequences are ENHRY and SYGVKD. This CDR3 region has 14 residues. Unmatched junction bases numbered 1, after V lost 4 bases and J lost 3 bases.

This clone showed up just once. V usage is TRBV19 and J usage is TRBJ1-2; D remains unclear. Trimming took 3 bases from V and 8 from J, leaving 16 bases between them. This CDR3 has 14 amino acids. Germline CDR1 LNHDA, CDR2 SQIVND (reference sequence). The CDR3 loop reads CASSIKGALQGYTF. The CDR3 DNA is TGTGCCAGTAGTATCAAGGGCGCTCTCCAAGGCTACACCTTC.

The chain is built from TRBV6-1 and TRBJ2-2, with TRBD2 as a possible D gene (7 bases). This CDR3 has 15 residues. The V end was cut by 4 bases, the J end by 4 bases, with 13 bases between. Germline CDR1 is MNHNS and CDR2 is SASEGT. In nucleotides, the CDR3 is TGTGCCAGCAGTGTGGGGGGGCGAGGCACCGGGGAGCTGTTTTTT. It codes for CASSVGGRGTGELFF.

This chain connects TRBV7-6 to TRBJ1-6; 8 bases are a match to TRBD1. The germline V gene has CDR1 SGHVS and CDR2 FNYEAQ. The CDR3 has 15 amino acids. With 3 bases clipped from V and 14 bases from J, the junction kept 12 bases outside the gene matches. The CDR3 reads CASSFRTGLRVALHF. DNA of the CDR3: TGTGCCAGCAGCTTTAGGACAGGGCTTCGAGTAGCCCTCCACTTT.

This rearrangement joins TRBV5-1 to TRBJ2-7; D gene ambiguous. Germline V gene sequence: CDR1 SGHRS, CDR2 YFSETQ. CDR3 length: 13 residues. The V end was cut by 1 base, the J end by 6 bases, with 11 bases between. CDR3 DNA: TGCGCCAGCAGCTTGACCCCAACGGGCGAGCAGTACTTC. Translating it yields CASSLTPTGEQYF.

The rearrangement uses TRBV10-1 and TRBJ2-3; D gene ambiguous. Germline CDR1 is WNHNN and CDR2 is SYGVQD (reference sequence). The CDR3 covers 13 residues. V was clipped by 0 bases and J by 7 bases, with 8 bases between them. In nucleotides, the CDR3 is TGCGCCAGCAGTGAGTCCTCGGACCATACGCAGTATTTT. Translating gives CASSESSDHTQYF.